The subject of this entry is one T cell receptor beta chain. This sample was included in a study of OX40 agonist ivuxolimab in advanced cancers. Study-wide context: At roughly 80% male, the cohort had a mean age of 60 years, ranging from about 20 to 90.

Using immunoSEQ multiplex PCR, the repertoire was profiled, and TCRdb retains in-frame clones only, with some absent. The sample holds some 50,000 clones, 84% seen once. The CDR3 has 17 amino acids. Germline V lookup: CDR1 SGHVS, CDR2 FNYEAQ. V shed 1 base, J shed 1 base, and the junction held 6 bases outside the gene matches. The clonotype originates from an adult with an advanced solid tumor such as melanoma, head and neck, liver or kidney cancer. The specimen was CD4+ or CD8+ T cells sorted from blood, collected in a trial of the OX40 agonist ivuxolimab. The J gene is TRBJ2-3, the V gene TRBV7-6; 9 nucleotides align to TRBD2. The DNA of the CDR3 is TGTGCCAGCAGCTTAGGGGCTAGCGGGACGCGCACAGATACGCAGTATTTT. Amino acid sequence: CASSLGASGTRTDTQYF.